The 9 T cell receptor beta chains below come from one sample, sequenced in a study of regulatory T cells in long-lasting Graves disease. Time point in this sample: newly diagnosed GD, antithyroid drugs for less than 3 months. Construction of the TCR library relied on RNA isolated from PBMCs. Assembly of TCR beta libraries relied on iRepertoire HTBI primers together with Arm-PCR of CDR3 regions. TCRdb called the multiplex PCR reads again in MiXCR, with one record for every CDR3 protein. The sample shows hundreds of thousands of distinct CDR3 sequences, around 16% of them seen only once. In addition, the sample was reused for a study of T cells in Graves' hyperthyroidism and ophthalmopathy.

This material consisted of peripheral blood mononuclear cells (PBMCs), taken at new diagnosis, from a patient treated with antithyroid drugs. Receptors originate from a woman aged 40 to 65 with Graves disease.

There are many counts of this clonotype. This rearrangement joins TRBV27 to TRBJ2-5; 9 nucleotides match TRBD1. This CDR3 comprises 15 residues. V trimming: 4 bases; J trimming: 5 bases; junction bases outside the gene matches: 8. The germline V gene encodes CDR1 MNHEY and CDR2 SMNVEV (reference sequence). The CDR3 region has the DNA TGTGCCAGCAGTTCCTACAGGGGGCTTGGTGAGACCCAGTACTTC. Translation: CASSSYRGLGETQYF.

This rearrangement joins TRBV4-1 to TRBJ1-5; tentative D call: TRBD1 (5 bases). The CDR3 sequence is 13 residues long. Germline V CDR1 and CDR2: MGHRA, YSYEKL. The V end lost 4 bases, the J end lost 6 bases, and 10 bases lay between the germline ends. The CDR3 spells CASSPLGLQPQHF. The CDR3 DNA is TGCGCCAGCAGCCCTTTGGGGCTTCAGCCCCAGCATTTT.

This clonotype was detected only a few times. The gene calls are TRBV12-3 or TRBV12-4 and TRBJ2-2, with no clear D. Trimming took 6 bases from V and 5 from J, leaving 10 bases between them. The CDR3 is 13 residues long. CDR3 sequence: CASRLFETGELFF. The CDR3 region has the DNA TGTGCCAGCAGGCTGTTTGAGACCGGGGAGCTGTTTTTT.

The rearrangement links TRBV5-1 to TRBJ1-2; D gene uncertain. Trimming removed 0 bases from V and 4 bases from J, with 16 bases in between. Germline assignment: CDR1 SGHRS and CDR2 YFSETQ. The CDR3 is 16 amino acids. The CDR3 protein is CASSLAPREAFYGYTF. In DNA, the CDR3 is TGCGCCAGCAGCTTGGCTCCAAGGGAGGCGTTCTATGGCTACACCTTC.

This clonotype was counted only a few times. The chain joins TRBV6-9 to TRBJ1-6, with unresolved D. From germline, CDR1 is MNHGY and CDR2 SVAAGI. Trimming left V 3 bases short and J 2 bases short, with 5 bases between. CDR3 size: 14 residues. The CDR3 is CASSYWAYNSPLHF. The CDR3 DNA is TGTGCCAGCAGTTACTGGGCCTATAATTCACCCCTCCACTTT.

This clonotype was counted a few times. V gene TRBV7-6 combines with J gene TRBJ1-1; D is perhaps TRBD1 (6 bases). V was clipped by 1 base and J by 6 bases, with 12 bases between them. The germline gives CDR1 SGHVS, CDR2 FNYEAQ. CDR3 size: 14 residues. CDR3 amino acids: CASSLDREFSEAFF. The CDR3 nucleotides read TGTGCCAGCAGCTTAGACAGGGAGTTTTCTGAAGCTTTCTTT.

This clonotype showed up many times. This chain uses TRBV18 with TRBJ1-4; D perhaps matches TRBD1 (5 bases). The V end was cut by 3 bases, the J end by 4 bases, with 12 bases between. This CDR3 has 15 residues. Germline assignment: CDR1 KGHSH and CDR2 LQKENI. This chain's CDR3 is CASSPRDGFNEKLFF. In DNA form, the CDR3 reads TGTGCCAGCTCACCCCGGGACGGCTTTAATGAAAAACTGTTTTTT.

On this clonotype: A much more abundant neighbour one base away suggests this may be a read error. The chain recombines TRBV3-1 with TRBJ2-4; maybe TRBD2 (5 bases). CDR3 length equals 17 residues. Germline V gene sequence: CDR1 LGHDT, CDR2 YNNKEL (reference sequence). The CDR3 bases are TGTGCCAGCAGCCAAGGTACGGGATCTCTAGCCAAAAACATTCAGTGCTTC. Its protein product is CASSQGTGSLAKNIQCF. The entire variable domain, with the rest obtained from reference TRBV3-1 and TRBJ2-4, is as follows: DTAVSQTPKYLVTQMGNDKSIKCEQNLGHDTMYWYKQDSKKFLKIMFSYNNKELIINETVPNRFSPKSPDKAHLNLHINSLELGDSAVYFCASSQGTGSLAKNIQCFGAGTRLSVL.

For this clonotype: The junction departs from the called germline gene at one end, perhaps through a read error. The rearrangement links TRBV5-1 to TRBJ2-3; D ambiguous. Germline CDR1 SGHRS, CDR2 YFSETQ. The CDR3 loop spans 15 amino acids. The CDR3 coding sequence is TGTGCCAGCAGCTCGGTAGGCTACTTGGCAGATACGCAGTATTTT. It specifies CASSSVGYLADTQYF.